The rows below give T cell receptor beta chains drawn from one sample of a study of CD8+CD57+ T cells in acquired aplastic anemia. TCRdb reprocessed the reads with MiXCR, giving one entry per CDR3 protein. The sample has about 170,000 distinct CDR3 sequences; roughly 48% are singletons. The sample taken for sequencing was sorted CD4+, CD8+, or CD8+CD57+ T cells (not recorded which) from PBMCs. These receptors were taken from a human donor in good health. CDR3s include the opening cysteine and the closing phenylalanine or tryptophan. A D gene is named only where the DNA matches it firmly. The size of a clone is reported for some rows only, either as once, few or many, or as a class for expanded clones.

j_call v_call d_call clone_size cdr3_aa cdr3_nt
TRBJ1-6 TRBV4-1 TRBD1 - CASSQDSGTGGNSPLHF TGCGCCAGCAGCCAAGATTCGGGGACAGGAGGCAATTCACCCCTCCACTTT
TRBJ1-2 TRBV29-1 TRBD1 - CSVPRDSLYGYTF TGCAGCGTCCCCCGGGACAGCCTCTATGGCTACACCTTC
TRBJ2-3 TRBV9 - many CASSVGPASDTQYF TGTGCCAGCAGCGTGGGACCCGCTTCAGATACGCAGTATTTT
TRBJ1-2 TRBV15 - - CATSPSQDNYGYTF TGTGCCACCAGCCCCAGCCAGGACAACTATGGCTACACCTTC
TRBJ2-7 TRBV20-1 - once CSARDRRAASSYEQYF TGCAGTGCTAGAGATAGGAGGGCGGCATCCTCCTACGAGCAGTACTTC
TRBJ1-6 TRBV7-4 - - CASSFLPGGDNSPLHF TGTGCCAGCAGCTTCTTGCCCGGAGGCGATAATTCGCCCCTCCACTTT
TRBJ2-1 TRBV4-1 - few CASSQGPSASSYNEQFF TGCGCCAGCAGCCAAGGCCCTAGCGCTAGCTCCTACAATGAGCAGTTCTTC
TRBJ2-5 TRBV20-1 TRBD1 - CSAFGTGGGVTQYF TGCAGTGCTTTTGGGACAGGGGGCGGTGTGACCCAGTACTTC
TRBJ1-1 TRBV11-2 - many CASSIAGTVNTEAFF TGTGCCAGCAGCATAGCCGGGACTGTGAACACTGAAGCTTTCTTT
TRBJ2-7 TRBV2 - few CASSEGWAGPGYEQYF TGTGCCAGCAGTGAAGGGTGGGCAGGGCCTGGCTACGAGCAGTACTTC
TRBJ1-2 TRBV7-9 - many CASSPGQHYGYTF TGTGCCAGCAGCCCCGGACAGCACTATGGCTACACCTTC
TRBJ1-5 TRBV10-3 - medium-sized CATRDSNQPQHF TGTGCCACCCGGGACAGCAATCAGCCCCAGCATTTT
TRBJ2-5 TRBV10-3 - - CAISDGGVGNQPQYF TGTGCCATCAGTGACGGAGGGGTTGGCAATCAGCCCCAGTACTTC
TRBJ2-3 TRBV7-8 TRBD1 - CASSSEPGQATDTQYF TGTGCCAGCAGCTCTGAACCGGGACAGGCTACAGATACGCAGTATTTT
TRBJ1-2 TRBV7-9 TRBD1 once CASSLTGANGYTF TGTGCCAGCAGCTTAACAGGGGCGAATGGCTACACCTTC
TRBJ1-4 TRBV25-1 - many CASSESFGAWTNEKLFF TGTGCCAGCAGTGAAAGCTTTGGGGCATGGACTAATGAAAAACTGTTTTTT
TRBJ2-3 TRBV12-3/TRBV12-4 - many CASTYRADTQYF TGTGCCAGCACGTACAGGGCAGATACGCAGTATTTT
TRBJ2-1 TRBV20-1 TRBD1 many CSAETGTGIIGEQFF TGCAGTGCCGAAACCGGGACAGGGATAATTGGTGAGCAGTTCTTC
TRBJ2-3 TRBV2 - - CASSPYGTDTQYF TGTGCCAGCAGCCCCTATGGCACAGATACGCAGTATTTT
TRBJ2-7 TRBV11-2 - - CASSPLGTLSSYEQYF TGTGCCAGTAGTCCTCTGGGGACTCTAAGCTCCTACGAGCAGTACTTC
TRBJ2-1 TRBV11-2 - - CASSFGESSYNEQFF TGTGCCAGCAGCTTTGGGGAGAGCTCCTACAATGAGCAGTTCTTC
TRBJ2-7 TRBV18 TRBD2 - CASSRPGLESTEQYF TGTGCCAGCTCACGTCCGGGACTAGAAAGTACCGAGCAGTACTTC
TRBJ2-7 TRBV29-1 TRBD1 - CSVVGDRGGSYEQYF TGCAGCGTTGTCGGGGACAGGGGCGGATCCTACGAGCAGTACTTC
TRBJ1-1 TRBV7-9 TRBD1 many CASSATISTGGENTEAFF TGTGCCAGCAGCGCCACCATCTCGACAGGGGGCGAGAACACTGAAGCTTTCTTT
TRBJ2-1 TRBV5-1 - many CASTPGYNEQFF TGCGCCAGCACTCCCGGGTACAATGAGCAGTTCTTC
TRBJ2-5 TRBV7-9 - many CASALGQKETQYF TGTGCCAGCGCGCTCGGACAGAAAGAGACCCAGTACTTC
TRBJ2-1 TRBV3-1 - few CASSAIDGLLYNEQFF TGTGCCAGCAGCGCCATAGATGGGCTTTTATACAATGAGCAGTTCTTC
TRBJ2-7 TRBV29-1 TRBD2 many CSVEVYGTSGTYEQYF TGCAGCGTTGAAGTTTACGGGACTAGCGGAACCTACGAGCAGTACTTC
TRBJ1-2 TRBV19 - - CASRTPGVNYGYTF TGTGCCAGTCGGACTCCCGGGGTTAACTATGGCTACACCTTC
TRBJ1-2 TRBV7-9 - many CASSFLDGNYGYTF TGTGCCAGCAGCTTTTTAGACGGTAACTATGGCTACACCTTC
TRBJ1-2 TRBV6-1 - many CASSGTALGYTF TGTGCCAGCAGTGGAACCGCCCTTGGCTACACCTTC
TRBJ2-7 TRBV2 - - CASRRDHPGEQYF TGTGCCAGCAGGCGGGACCACCCGGGCGAGCAGTACTTC
TRBJ2-7 TRBV7-3 TRBD2 - CASSSRGGTYEQYF TGTGCCAGCAGCTCCCGCGGGGGGACCTACGAGCAGTACTTC
TRBJ2-3 TRBV20-1 - many CSARDLNRDFTDTQYF TGCAGTGCTAGAGATCTTAATCGGGACTTCACAGATACGCAGTATTTT
TRBJ1-1 TRBV6-1 - few CASGKGENMNTEAFF TGTGCCAGCGGGAAAGGTGAGAACATGAACACTGAAGCTTTCTTT
TRBJ2-7 TRBV2 - many CATLRGLPYEQYF TGTGCCACCCTCCGAGGGCTACCCTACGAGCAGTACTTC
TRBJ2-7 TRBV5-4 TRBD2 - CASSFGTSGRDEQYF TGTGCCAGCAGCTTCGGGACTAGCGGGAGAGACGAGCAGTACTTC
TRBJ1-4 TRBV3-1 - many CASKREDEKLFF TGTGCCAGCAAGAGGGAAGATGAAAAACTGTTTTTT
TRBJ2-3 TRBV20-1 - - CSARGGGTDTQYF TGCAGTGCTAGGGGCGGGGGCACAGATACGCAGTATTTT
TRBJ1-1 TRBV11-2 - many CASSPQPVGAFF TGTGCCAGCAGCCCACAGCCTGTTGGTGCTTTCTTT
TRBJ2-7 TRBV5-6 - once CASSLGGTSYEQYF TGTGCCAGCAGCTTGGGGGGGACGTCCTACGAGCAGTACTTC
TRBJ1-5 TRBV29-1 TRBD1 many CSVEVGQGAGQPQHF TGCAGCGTTGAAGTTGGACAGGGGGCTGGGCAGCCCCAGCATTTT
TRBJ1-2 TRBV6-1 - many CASTRGGLYGYTF TGTGCCAGCACCCGAGGGGGGCTCTATGGCTACACCTTC
TRBJ1-1 TRBV7-9 TRBD1 - CAARDRAMTEAFF TGTGCCGCGCGGGACAGGGCAATGACTGAAGCTTTCTTT
TRBJ1-2 TRBV7-2 - many CASSLGQTNYGYTF TGTGCCAGCAGCTTAGGACAGACTAACTATGGCTACACCTTC
TRBJ2-3 TRBV20-1 - - CSARAPWGWGTDTQYF TGCAGTGCTAGAGCCCCCTGGGGATGGGGCACAGATACGCAGTATTTT
TRBJ2-7 TRBV2 TRBD1 - CASSHRDSSYEQYF TGCGCCAGCAGCCACCGGGACAGTTCCTACGAGCAGTACTTC
TRBJ2-2 TRBV2 TRBD1 many CASRLDRGAGELFF TGTGCCAGCAGACTGGACAGGGGGGCCGGGGAGCTGTTTTTT
TRBJ2-2 TRBV24-1 - - CATSARSGGELFF TGTGCCACCAGTGCCCGAAGTGGCGGGGAGCTGTTTTTT
TRBJ2-7 TRBV4-3 - - CASSQDLGYEQYF TGCGCCAGCAGCCAAGATCTGGGCTACGAGCAGTACTTC
TRBJ2-5 TRBV12-3/TRBV12-4 TRBD1 - CASSLAQGARETQYF TGTGCCAGCAGTTTAGCTCAGGGGGCTAGAGAGACCCAGTACTTC
TRBJ2-7 TRBV7-8 - - CASSLGERAGWQYF TGTGCCAGCAGCTTAGGGGAGAGGGCAGGTTGGCAGTACTTC